Listed below are T cell receptor beta chains from one sample, sequenced in a study of blood T cell repertoires in COVID-19. The method was immunoSEQ multiplex PCR; TCRdb's version includes in-frame clones alone and lacks a portion of them. The sample holds about 140,000 clones; over 70% are singletons and the top ten take about 10%. Sequences were obtained from peripheral blood. The source of these receptors is a man aged 60 to 75 with active or convalescent COVID-19. Both conserved end residues are part of each CDR3. The D gene is left open where the match is weak. Rows may omit the clone size; those that give it use once, few, many or a size class.

>TRBD1|TRBJ2-3|TRBV7-2|-
CASSPEGWTGVDTQYF
TGTGCCAGCAGCCCAGAGGGGTGGACAGGGGTGGATACGCAGTATTTT
>TRBD2|TRBJ2-5|TRBV11-2|-
CASSPGLPFRAGETQYF
TGTGCCAGCAGCCCGGGACTACCTTTCCGAGCCGGAGAGACCCAGTACTTC
>-|TRBJ2-1|TRBV19|once
CASSIRSNEQFF
TGTGCCAGTAGTATTCGTTCCAATGAGCAGTTCTTC
>TRBD1|TRBJ1-5|TRBV6-2/TRBV6-3|few
CASSYSGQGRNQPQHF
TGTGCCAGCAGTTACTCGGGACAGGGACGCAATCAGCCCCAGCATTTT
>-|TRBJ2-5|TRBV6-1|-
CASSERDQETQYF
TGTGCCAGCAGTGAGAGGGACCAAGAGACCCAGTACTTC
>TRBD1|TRBJ1-2|TRBV18|-
CASSPLDRANYGYTF
TGTGCCAGCTCACCACTGGACAGGGCTAACTATGGCTACACCTTC
>-|TRBJ2-1|TRBV19|-
CASIGLTEGSYNEQFF
TGTGCCAGTATAGGTCTCACGGAGGGCTCCTACAATGAGCAGTTCTTC
>-|TRBJ2-2|TRBV27|-
CASSFRHTNTGELFF
TGTGCCAGCAGTTTTAGACACACGAACACCGGGGAGCTGTTTTTT
>TRBD1|TRBJ2-1|TRBV9|-
CASSLLDRPSPNEQFF
TGTGCCAGCAGCCTGTTGGACAGGCCATCCCCCAATGAGCAGTTCTTC
>-|TRBJ1-4|TRBV7-6|-
CASSQGGSTNEKLFF
TGTGCCAGCAGTCAAGGCGGCAGTACTAATGAAAAACTGTTTTTT
>-|TRBJ2-5|TRBV4-2|once
CASSHDPSEAGIETQYF
TGTGCCAGCAGCCACGATCCATCGGAGGCAGGAATAGAGACCCAGTACTTC
>-|TRBJ1-1|TRBV11-2|-
CASSPLIGGTEAFF
TGTGCCAGCAGCCCATTAATAGGGGGCACTGAAGCTTTCTTT
>-|TRBJ1-3|TRBV6-1|-
CASSEGGRASGNTIYF
TGTGCCAGCAGTGAGGGGGGACGGGCCTCTGGAAACACCATATATTTT
>TRBD1|TRBJ2-1|TRBV7-8|-
CASIARRDRWNEQFF
TGTGCCAGCATAGCTCGCCGGGACAGGTGGAATGAGCAGTTCTTC
>-|TRBJ2-2|TRBV24-1|-
CATSVRDGGELFF
TGTGCCACCAGTGTCAGGGATGGCGGGGAGCTGTTTTTT
>-|TRBJ1-4|TRBV10-3|-
CAISESRVDEKLFF
TGTGCCATCAGTGAGTCGCGGGTAGATGAAAAACTGTTTTTT
>TRBD1|TRBJ1-2|TRBV19|once
CASSTRTGAADYGYTF
TGTGCCAGTAGTACCCGGACAGGGGCGGCGGACTATGGCTACACCTTC